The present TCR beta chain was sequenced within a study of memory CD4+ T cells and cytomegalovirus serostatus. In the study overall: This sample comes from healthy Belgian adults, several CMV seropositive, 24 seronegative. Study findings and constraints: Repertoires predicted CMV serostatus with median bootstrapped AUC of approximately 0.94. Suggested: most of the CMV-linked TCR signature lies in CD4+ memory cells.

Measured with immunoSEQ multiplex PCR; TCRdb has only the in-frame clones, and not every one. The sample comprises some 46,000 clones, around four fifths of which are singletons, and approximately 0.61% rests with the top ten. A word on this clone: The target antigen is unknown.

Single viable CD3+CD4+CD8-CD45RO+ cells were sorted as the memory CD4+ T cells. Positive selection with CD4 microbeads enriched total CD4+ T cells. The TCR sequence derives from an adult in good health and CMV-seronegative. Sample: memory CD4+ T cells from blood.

CDR3 sequence: CASSKKELIRAIPYYSNQPQHF. In DNA, the CDR3 is TGTGCCAGCAGCAAAAAGGAGTTGATCCGGGCCATACCCTATTATAGCAATCAGCCCCAGCATTTT. The chain couples TRBV21-1 to TRBJ1-5. TRBV21-1 represents a pseudogene. CDR3 length equals 22 residues.